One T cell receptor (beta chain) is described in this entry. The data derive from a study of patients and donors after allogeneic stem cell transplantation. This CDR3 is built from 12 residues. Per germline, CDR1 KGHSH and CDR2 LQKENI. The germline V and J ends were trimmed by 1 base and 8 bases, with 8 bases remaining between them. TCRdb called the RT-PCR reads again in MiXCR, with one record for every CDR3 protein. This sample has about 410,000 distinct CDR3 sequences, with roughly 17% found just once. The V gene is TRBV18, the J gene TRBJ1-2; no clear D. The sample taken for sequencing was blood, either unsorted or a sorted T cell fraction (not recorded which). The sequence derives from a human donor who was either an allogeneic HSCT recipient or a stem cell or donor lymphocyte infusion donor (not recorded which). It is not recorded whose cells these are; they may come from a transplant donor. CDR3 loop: CASSPLPEGYTF. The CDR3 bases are TGTGCCAGCTCACCACTCCCGGAGGGCTACACCTTC.